The sequence of this TCR beta chain was determined in a study of breast tumors, draining lymph nodes, adjacent tissues. Study conclusions and caveats: Most tumor T cells seemingly derive from lymph node, then expand in tumor.

The CDR3 contains 16 residues. V lost 3 bases, J lost 2 bases, and 4 bases stayed unmatched. CDR1 and CDR2 (germline): LNHDA, SQIVND (reference sequence). TCRdb re-analysed the multiplex PCR reads in MiXCR, keeping a single row per CDR3 protein. Of about 140,000 distinct CDR3 sequences in the sample, 20% to 25% were seen once. In this sample, this clonotype turned up many times. What it binds is not known. Breast cancer patients provided tissue from their axillary draining lymph nodes. The sequence derives from a female donor with breast cancer. Some clones in this sample may be carry-over from other donors' samples. Sequenced input: axillary lymph node tissue. The chain couples TRBV19 to TRBJ2-1; TRBD2 matches at 10 bases. DNA for the CDR3: TGTGCCAGTAGTATGGCCCTAGCGGGGGCCTACAATGAGCAGTTCTTC. This encodes CASSMALAGAYNEQFF.